This T cell receptor (beta chain) comes out of a study of blood T cell repertoires in COVID-19. About the research overall: Acute and convalescent COVID-19 samples came from the United States, Italy and Spain. From T cells, B-cell-depleted T cells, or PBMCs came the material, which was cDNA or gDNA.

The CDR3 runs to 14 residues. With 1 base removed from V and 4 bases from J, the gap between germline ends came to 8 bases. Germline-derived CDR1 and CDR2 are MNHEY and SMNVEV (reference sequence). Methods used by the authors: Nucleated cell counts were estimated from reference gene primer amplification. Measured with immunoSEQ multiplex PCR; TCRdb has only the in-frame clones, and not every one. V and J calls and clone size come straight from that table; D and trimming were deduced from the DNA. Of some 200,000 clones listed, about 85% are singletons. The rearrangement uses TRBV27 and TRBJ2-1, with D tentatively TRBD2 (5 bases). This clonotype was obtained from a man aged 70 or older with acute or convalescent COVID-19. The sequenced material came from peripheral blood. The CDR3 here is CASSLLSGYNEQFF. The CDR3, as DNA: TGTGCCAGCAGTTTATTGTCGGGATACAATGAGCAGTTCTTC.